This is a list of T cell receptor beta chains from one sample in a study of vaccination and CD4 T cells after COVID-19. The antigens of these receptors remain unknown. TCRdb re-derived calls from the PCR reads in MiXCR, one entry per CDR3 protein. The sample lists some 13,000 distinct CDR3 sequences; about 28% were seen once. The specimen was cultured CD4+ T cells from blood. The origin of the receptors is a human donor with COVID-19. Both conserved end residues are part of each CDR3. Fields, in order: clone size, J gene, V gene, D gene, CDR3 DNA, CDR3 protein. D genes are given only for firm matches. Not every row has a clone size; where given, it reads once, few, many or a size class.

>-|TRBJ2-5|TRBV3-1|-
TGTGCCAGCAGCTGGGGGGTGGGGGCCGAGACCCAGTACTTC
CASSWGVGAETQYF
>-|TRBJ2-7|TRBV19|-
TGTGCCAGTAGTGCTCGCCGTTTTGGTTCCTACGAGCAGTACTTC
CASSARRFGSYEQYF
>-|TRBJ1-6|TRBV9|TRBD1
TGTGCCAGCAGCGTGACAGGGGGAGGGAATTCACTCCTCCACTTT
CASSVTGGGNSLLHF
>-|TRBJ2-1|TRBV11-2|TRBD1
TGTGCCAGCAGCGCCGACAGGGCCAGCTCCTACAATGAGCAGTTCTTC
CASSADRASSYNEQFF
>few|TRBJ2-3|TRBV19|-
TGTGCCAGTAGCGAGGAGCTGTGGCGCACAGATACGCAGTATTTT
CASSEELWRTDTQYF
>once|TRBJ2-5|TRBV4-3|-
TGCGCCAGCAGCCAAGATTTAGGGAGGGAGACCCAGTACTTC
CASSQDLGRETQYF
>-|TRBJ2-1|TRBV7-9|TRBD2
TGTGCCAGCAGCCATGGGACTAGCGGGGGGGGCCGACCATCCTACAATGAGCAGTTCTTC
CASSHGTSGGGRPSYNEQFF
>-|TRBJ2-5|TRBV30|-
TGTGCCACCTTAGCGTTTTCGGAGACCCAGTACTTC
CATLAFSETQYF
>few|TRBJ2-5|TRBV2|-
TGTGCCAGCAGTGATGGGACGGTTCAAGAGACCCAGTACTTC
CASSDGTVQETQYF
>few|TRBJ1-2|TRBV27|-
TGTGCCAGCAGTACCGGAATTAACTATGGCTACACCTTC
CASSTGINYGYTF
>-|TRBJ2-7|TRBV7-9|-
TGTGCCAGCAGCTTAGTAGGGTTCGAGCAGTACTTC
CASSLVGFEQYF
>few|TRBJ2-7|TRBV6-1|TRBD2
TGTGCCAGCAGTGCTACTAGCGGGGGAACTCTCTACGAGCAGTACTTC
CASSATSGGTLYEQYF
>few|TRBJ2-5|TRBV6-1|TRBD2
TGTGCCAGCACCAGAGCGGGGGGGCCTGAGACCCAGTACTTC
CASTRAGGPETQYF
>few|TRBJ2-4|TRBV12-3/TRBV12-4|TRBD1
TGTGCCAGCAGTTTATCGACAGGGGCTAGATTGAACATTCAGTACTTC
CASSLSTGARLNIQYF
>-|TRBJ2-3|TRBV2|TRBD2
TGTGCCAGCAGTGTTAGGCGGGGGGTTACAGATACGCAGTATTTT
CASSVRRGVTDTQYF